The 21 T cell receptor beta chains below were found in one sample sequenced in a study of regulatory and conventional T cells in RAG deficiency. The repertoire was sequenced with immunoSEQ multiplex PCR; TCRdb's copy has only in-frame clones and lacks some. The table lists 45,000 or so clones, around 90% of them singletons. Genomic DNA came from blood conventional CD4+ T cells gated CD25-low CD127-high. The sample was also linked to a second study, of regulatory T cells. That study adds: The primer mix had 52 TRBV and 13 TRBJ primers.

Material for sequencing was CD4+ effector T cells sorted from blood. The receptors here all came from a human donor in good health.

CDR3 residues: CASSQGASGEQFF. CDR3 nucleotides: TGTGCCAGCAGCCAAGGGGCTAGCGGGGAGCAGTTCTTC. J is TRBJ2-1 and V is TRBV4-2; TRBD2 matches at 8 bases. The CDR3 loop spans 13 amino acids. With V trimmed by 1 base and J by 10 bases, 3 bases remained unmatched. Looked up from germline, CDR1 is LGHNA and CDR2 is YNFKEQ.

The chain uses TRBV25-1 and TRBJ1-2, with TRBD1 identical over 8 bases. J was trimmed by 0 bases and V by 4 bases; bases with no gene match: 4. Germline V gene lookup returns CDR1 MGHDK and CDR2 SYGVNS. CDR3 length: 15 residues. CDR3 DNA sequence: TGTGCCAGCAGTGCCGGGACAGGATCTAACTATGGCTACACCTTC. Translating it yields CASSAGTGSNYGYTF.

This clone occurred a few times. This rearrangement joins TRBV6-5 to TRBJ1-3, with 9 bases fitting TRBD1. The CDR3 has 15 residues. Germline trimming cut 0 bases from V and 11 bases from J; bases unmatched to any gene: 8. The germline gives CDR1 MNHEY, CDR2 SVGAGI. The CDR3 reads CASSYSETGGTAIYF. CDR3 DNA: TGTGCCAGCAGTTACTCCGAGACAGGGGGTACTGCCATATATTTT.

This chain links TRBV19 with TRBJ1-1, with unresolved D. The germline CDR1 and CDR2 sequences are LNHDA and SQIVND (reference sequence). There are 13 residues in the CDR3. The V and J ends lost 7 bases and 1 base respectively, with 10 bases between them. The CDR3 DNA sequence: TGTGCCAGTACCTTTTTGGGGAACACTGAAGCTTTCTTT. Residues: CASTFLGNTEAFF.

V and J are TRBV6-5 and TRBJ2-1; TRBD2 matches 10 bases. There are 15 residues in the CDR3. The junction had 8 bases not matched to a gene; V was cut back by 2 bases and J by 10 bases. Germline V gene sequence: CDR1 MNHEY, CDR2 SVGAGI. For the CDR3, the DNA is TGTGCCAGCAGTTACGAAGCGGGAGGGCCGAGAGAGCAGTTCTTC. Protein: CASSYEAGGPREQFF.

The V gene is TRBV2, the J gene TRBJ2-2, with 9 bases identical to TRBD1. This CDR3 is built from 14 residues. Germline CDR1 reads SNHLY; CDR2 reads FYNNEI. V gave up 6 bases and J gave up 4 bases; unmatched junction bases: 3. The CDR3: CASRGTGPTGELFF. The CDR3 DNA follows: TGTGCCAGCAGGGGGACAGGGCCCACCGGGGAGCTGTTTTTT.

This chain links TRBV19 with TRBJ2-2; 13 nucleotides match TRBD2. Unmatched junction bases numbered 5, after V lost 7 bases and J lost 3 bases. The CDR3 extends over 16 amino acids. Germline lookup yields CDR1 LNHDA and CDR2 SQIVND (reference sequence). DNA of the CDR3: TGTGCCAGTAAGAGGACTAGCGGGAGTGACACCGGGGAGCTGTTTTTT. Translated, it gives CASKRTSGSDTGELFF.

V gene TRBV30 combines with J gene TRBJ1-5; the D gene is possibly TRBD1 (5 bases). The CDR3 runs to 15 residues. CDR1 GTSNPN and CDR2 SVGIG come from the germline V gene (reference sequence). Between the trimmed V and J ends, which lost 3 bases and 0 bases, there was a span of 12 bases. CDR3 DNA sequence: TGTGCCTGGAGCCCGGGACTCTATAGCAATCAGCCCCAGCATTTT. Protein: CAWSPGLYSNQPQHF.

V gene TRBV30 combines with J gene TRBJ2-7; 7 positions agree with TRBD2. Germline V gives CDR1 GTSNPN, CDR2 SVGIG (reference sequence). V was clipped by 5 bases and J by 3 bases; unmatched bases: 4. The CDR3 contains 12 residues. CDR3 region: CAWSQRDYEQYF. The CDR3, as DNA: TGTGCCTGGTCCCAGCGGGACTACGAGCAGTACTTC. Using reference TRBV30 and TRBJ2-7 for the parts outside the CDR3, the full variable domain is SQTIHQWPATLVQPVGSPLSLECTVEGTSNPNLYWYRQAAGRGLQLLFYSVGIGQISSEVPQNLSASRPQDRQFILSSKKLLLSDSGFYLCAWSQRDYEQYFGPGTRLTVT.

This clone came up once. The gene calls are TRBV6-6 and TRBJ1-2, with TRBD1 as a possible D gene (5 bases). CDR3 size: 15 residues. V lost 5 bases and J lost 8, with 21 bases in between. Germline V gives CDR1 MNHNY, CDR2 SVGAGI (reference sequence). CDR3 protein: CASSARGFSRGGYTF. Here the CDR3 DNA reads TGTGCCAGCAGTGCCCGGGGGTTCTCACGAGGGGGCTACACCTTC.

This clone was seen once. Its ends do not fully match the called genes, so a read error is possible. The V gene is TRBV5-6, the J gene TRBJ1-1; 7 nucleotides align to TRBD1. Germline-derived CDR1 and CDR2 are SGHDT and YYEEEE. The CDR3 runs 14 residues. The CDR3 DNA sequence: TGCGCCACCACGAAAACAGGGGAGAGCACTGAAGCTTTCTTT. As protein: CATTKTGESTEAFF.

This chain joins TRBV15 and TRBJ2-5; 7 nucleotides align to TRBD1. This CDR3 comprises 15 residues. CDR1 LNHNV and CDR2 YYDKDF come from the germline V gene (reference sequence). V shed 5 bases, J shed 1 base, and the junction held 7 bases outside the gene matches. The CDR3 bases are TGTGCCACCAGCGCACGTCAGGGGGTCCAAGAGACCCAGTACTTC. Residues: CATSARQGVQETQYF.

V usage is TRBV7-3 and J usage is TRBJ2-5; a weak D match, TRBD1 (5 bases). Germline V lookup: CDR1 SGHTA, CDR2 FQGTGA. Between the trimmed V and J ends, which lost 0 bases and 7 bases, there was a span of 9 bases. This CDR3 comprises 13 residues. The CDR3 nucleotides read TGTGCCAGCAGCTTAACCCCCCAGGGGACCCAGTACTTC. Translated: CASSLTPQGTQYF.

CDR3 coding DNA: TGCAGCGTTTTGATTGGGCACAATGAGCAGTTCTTC. Its protein is CSVLIGHNEQFF. The rearrangement uses TRBV29-1 and TRBJ2-1; D gene uncertain. The CDR3 runs to 12 residues. Germline V gene sequence: CDR1 SQVTM, CDR2 ANQGSEA. Trimming took 5 bases from V and 5 from J, leaving 10 bases between them.

The chain combines TRBV20-1 with TRBJ1-2; 9 bases match TRBD1. V lost 6 bases, J lost 14 bases, and 10 bases stayed unmatched. This CDR3 contains 11 residues. Germline CDR1 and CDR2: DFQATT and SNEGSKA (reference sequence). The CDR3 loop reads CSAGTGTFFTF. The CDR3 region has the DNA TGCAGTGCCGGGACAGGGACCTTCTTTACCTTC.

This chain joins TRBV7-9 and TRBJ2-3; 9 bases fit TRBD1. J gave up 2 bases and V 5 bases, and 8 bases lay outside the gene matches. The CDR3 has 16 amino acids. Germline V lookup: CDR1 SEHNR, CDR2 FQNEAQ (reference sequence). The DNA of the CDR3 is TGTGCCAGCAGCGAATGGGACAGGGCGTCCACAGATACGCAGTATTTT. Its protein is CASSEWDRASTDTQYF.

The chain is built from TRBV6-5 and TRBJ1-2; D is perhaps TRBD1 (5 bases). CDR3 length: 12 amino acids. V lost 6 bases and J lost 2, with 7 bases in between. CDR1 and CDR2 (germline): MNHEY, SVGAGI. For the CDR3, the DNA is TGTGCCAGCAGCCGGGGGAACTATGGCTACACCTTC. Amino acids: CASSRGNYGYTF.

The CDR3 region has the DNA TGCGCCAGCAGCCAAGACGGTTCGACTGAAGCTTTCTTT. It specifies CASSQDGSTEAFF. The rearrangement links TRBV4-1 to TRBJ1-1, with D unclear. V was cut by 0 bases and J by 5 bases, with 7 bases left in between. The CDR3 runs 13 residues. The germline V gene encodes CDR1 MGHRA and CDR2 YSYEKL.

CDR3 loop: CASSGDVEPQHF. As DNA, the CDR3 is TGTGCCAGCAGTGGCGACGTGGAGCCCCAGCATTTT. This chain joins TRBV2 and TRBJ1-5; the D is unclear. V gave up 4 bases and J gave up 8 bases, with 9 bases separating them. The V gene's germline CDR1 is SNHLY and CDR2 FYNNEI. There are 12 residues in the CDR3.

The chain couples TRBV5-1 to TRBJ1-2; D perhaps matches TRBD1 (6 bases). The CDR3 runs to 20 residues. Trimming took off 2 bases at V and 2 bases at J, with 28 bases between the two ends. Germline V gene lookup returns CDR1 SGHRS and CDR2 YFSETQ. The CDR3 sequence is CASSLGEWQGNSWANYGYTF. The CDR3 DNA is TGCGCCAGCAGCTTAGGGGAGTGGCAGGGGAATTCCTGGGCGAACTATGGCTACACCTTC.

The CDR3 sequence is CASGFGGSIADTQYF. The CDR3 DNA follows: TGTGCTAGTGGTTTCGGCGGGAGTATAGCAGATACGCAGTATTTT. This chain links TRBV12-5 with TRBJ2-3, with 7 positions matching TRBD2. Trimming at V came to 3 bases and at J to 4 bases, leaving 7 bases not matched to a gene. Germline CDR1 is LGHNT and CDR2 is FRNRAP. This CDR3 is 15 amino acids long.